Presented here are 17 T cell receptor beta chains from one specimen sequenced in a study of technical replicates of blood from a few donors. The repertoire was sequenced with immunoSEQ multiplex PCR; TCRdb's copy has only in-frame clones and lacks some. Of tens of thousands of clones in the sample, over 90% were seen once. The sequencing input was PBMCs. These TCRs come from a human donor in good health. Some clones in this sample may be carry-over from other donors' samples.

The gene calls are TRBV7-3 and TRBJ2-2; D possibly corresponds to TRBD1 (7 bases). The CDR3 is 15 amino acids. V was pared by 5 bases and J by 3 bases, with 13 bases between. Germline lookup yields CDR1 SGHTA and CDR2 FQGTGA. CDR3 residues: CASSKGGTDTGELFF. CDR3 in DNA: TGTGCCAGCAGCAAAGGCGGGACAGACACCGGGGAGCTGTTTTTT.

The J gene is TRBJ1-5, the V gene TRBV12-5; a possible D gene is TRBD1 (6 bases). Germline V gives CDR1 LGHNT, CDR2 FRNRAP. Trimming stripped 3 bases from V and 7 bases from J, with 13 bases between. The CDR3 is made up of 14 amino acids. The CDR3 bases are TGTGCTAGTGGTTTAGGGGGGGTAGGACAGCCCCAGCATTTT. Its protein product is CASGLGGVGQPQHF.

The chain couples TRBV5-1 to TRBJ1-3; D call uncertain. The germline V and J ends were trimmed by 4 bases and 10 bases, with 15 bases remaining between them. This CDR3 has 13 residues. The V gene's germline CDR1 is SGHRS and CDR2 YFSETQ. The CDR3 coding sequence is TGCGCCAGCAGCCGACCCGACGGAGGTACCATATATTTT. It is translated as CASSRPDGGTIYF.

CDR3 in DNA: TGTGCCAGCTCGACTAGCAGGGAGGACAATGAGCAGTTCTTC. It is translated as CASSTSREDNEQFF. This sequence joins TRBV18 and TRBJ2-1; 7 nucleotides match TRBD2. Germline V gene sequence: CDR1 KGHSH, CDR2 LQKENI. The CDR3 has 14 amino acids. The V segment lost 6 bases and the J segment 5 bases; nucleotides outside the gene matches: 7.

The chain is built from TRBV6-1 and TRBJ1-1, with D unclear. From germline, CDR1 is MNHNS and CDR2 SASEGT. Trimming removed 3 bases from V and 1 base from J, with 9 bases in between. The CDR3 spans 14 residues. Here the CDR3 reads CASSDYRQNTEAFF. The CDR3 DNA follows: TGTGCCAGCAGTGACTACAGACAGAACACTGAAGCTTTCTTT.

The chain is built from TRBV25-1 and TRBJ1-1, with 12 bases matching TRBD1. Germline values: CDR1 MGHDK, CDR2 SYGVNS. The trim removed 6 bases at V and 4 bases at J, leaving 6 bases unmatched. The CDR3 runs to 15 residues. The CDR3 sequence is CASRRDRGLGTEAFF. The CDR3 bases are TGTGCCAGCAGGCGGGACAGGGGGCTTGGCACTGAAGCTTTCTTT.

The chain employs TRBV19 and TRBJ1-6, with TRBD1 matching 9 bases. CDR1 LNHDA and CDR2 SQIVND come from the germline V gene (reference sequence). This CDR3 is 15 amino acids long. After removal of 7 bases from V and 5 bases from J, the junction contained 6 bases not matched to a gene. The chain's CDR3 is CASKRTGGDNSPLHF. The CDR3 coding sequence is TGTGCCAGTAAGAGAACAGGGGGCGATAATTCACCCCTCCACTTT.

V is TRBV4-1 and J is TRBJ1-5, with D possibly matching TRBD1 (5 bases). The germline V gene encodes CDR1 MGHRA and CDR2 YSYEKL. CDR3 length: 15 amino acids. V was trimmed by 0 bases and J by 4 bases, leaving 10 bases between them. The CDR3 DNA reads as TGCGCCAGCAGCCAAGACGGGGGGAAGAATCAGCCCCAGCATTTT. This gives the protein CASSQDGGKNQPQHF.

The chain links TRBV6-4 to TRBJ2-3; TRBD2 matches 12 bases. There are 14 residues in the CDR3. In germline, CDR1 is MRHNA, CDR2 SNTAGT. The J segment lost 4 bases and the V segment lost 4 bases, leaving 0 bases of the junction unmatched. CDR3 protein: CASSGTSGADTQYF. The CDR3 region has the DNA TGTGCCAGCAGTGGGACTAGCGGGGCAGATACGCAGTATTTT.

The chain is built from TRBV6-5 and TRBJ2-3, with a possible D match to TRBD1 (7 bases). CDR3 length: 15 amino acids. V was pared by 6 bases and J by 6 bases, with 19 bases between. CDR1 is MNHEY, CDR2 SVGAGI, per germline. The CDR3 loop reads CASSPWRGQLDTQYF. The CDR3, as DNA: TGTGCCAGCAGCCCCTGGAGGGGGCAGCTGGATACGCAGTATTTT.

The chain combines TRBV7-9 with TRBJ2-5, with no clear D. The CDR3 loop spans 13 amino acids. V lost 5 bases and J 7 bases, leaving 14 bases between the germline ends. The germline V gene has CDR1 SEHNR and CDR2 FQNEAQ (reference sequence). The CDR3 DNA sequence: TGTGCCAGCAGCCGTAATACCCGAGGGACCCAGTACTTC. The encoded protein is CASSRNTRGTQYF.

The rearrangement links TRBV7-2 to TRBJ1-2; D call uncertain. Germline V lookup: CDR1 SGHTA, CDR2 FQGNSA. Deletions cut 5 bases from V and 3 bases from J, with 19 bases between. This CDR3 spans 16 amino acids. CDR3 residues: CASSHPTLSGYYGYTF. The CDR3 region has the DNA TGTGCCAGCAGCCACCCCACCCTCTCGGGGTACTATGGCTACACCTTC.

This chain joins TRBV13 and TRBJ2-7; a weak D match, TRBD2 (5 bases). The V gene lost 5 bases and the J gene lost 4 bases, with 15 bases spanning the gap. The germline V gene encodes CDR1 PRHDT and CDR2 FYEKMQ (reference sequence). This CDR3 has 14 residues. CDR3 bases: TGTGCCAGCAGCCCAGGCGGGCTGGGTTACGAGCAGTACTTC. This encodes CASSPGGLGYEQYF.

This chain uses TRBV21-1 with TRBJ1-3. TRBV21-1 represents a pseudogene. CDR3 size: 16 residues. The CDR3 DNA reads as TGTGCCAGCAGCAAAGGGGGGGGGACGAGGAGAAACACCATATATTTT. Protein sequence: CASSKGGGTRRNTIYF.

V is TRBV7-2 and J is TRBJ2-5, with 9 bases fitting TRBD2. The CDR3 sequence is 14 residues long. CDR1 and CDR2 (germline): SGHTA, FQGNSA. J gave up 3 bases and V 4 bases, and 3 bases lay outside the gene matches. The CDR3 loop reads CASSSVAGEETQYF. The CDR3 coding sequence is TGTGCCAGCAGCTCCGTAGCGGGAGAAGAGACCCAGTACTTC.

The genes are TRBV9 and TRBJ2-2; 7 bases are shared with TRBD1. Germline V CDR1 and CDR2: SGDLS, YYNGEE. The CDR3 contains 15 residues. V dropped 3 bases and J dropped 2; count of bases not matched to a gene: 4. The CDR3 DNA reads TGTGCCAGCAGCGCGAGGGGGCGCAACACCGGGGAGCTGTTTTTT. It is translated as CASSARGRNTGELFF.

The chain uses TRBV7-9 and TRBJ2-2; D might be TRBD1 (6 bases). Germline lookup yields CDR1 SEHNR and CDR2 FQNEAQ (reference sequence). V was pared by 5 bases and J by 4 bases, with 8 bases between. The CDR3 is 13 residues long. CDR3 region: CASSETGTGELFF. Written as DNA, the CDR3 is TGTGCCAGCAGCGAGACAGGCACCGGGGAGCTGTTTTTT.